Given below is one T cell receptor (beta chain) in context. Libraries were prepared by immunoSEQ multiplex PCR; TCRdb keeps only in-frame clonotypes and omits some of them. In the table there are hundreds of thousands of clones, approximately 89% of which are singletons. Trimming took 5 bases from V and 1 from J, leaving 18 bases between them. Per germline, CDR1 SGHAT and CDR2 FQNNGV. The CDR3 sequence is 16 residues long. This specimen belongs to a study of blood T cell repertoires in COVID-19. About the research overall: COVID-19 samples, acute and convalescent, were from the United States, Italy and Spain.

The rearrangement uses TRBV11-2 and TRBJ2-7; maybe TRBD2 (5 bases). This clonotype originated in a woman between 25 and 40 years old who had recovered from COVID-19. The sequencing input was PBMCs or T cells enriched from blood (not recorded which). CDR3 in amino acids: CASSRVAPITSYEQYF. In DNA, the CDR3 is TGTGCCAGCAGCCGGGTAGCGCCGATCACATCCTACGAGCAGTACTTC. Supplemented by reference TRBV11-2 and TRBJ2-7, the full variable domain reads EAGVAQSPRYKIIEKRQSVAFWCNPISGHATLYWYQQILGQGPKLLIQFQNNGVVDDSQLPKDRFSAERLKGVDSTLKIQPAKLEDSAVYLCASSRVAPITSYEQYFGPGTRLTVT.